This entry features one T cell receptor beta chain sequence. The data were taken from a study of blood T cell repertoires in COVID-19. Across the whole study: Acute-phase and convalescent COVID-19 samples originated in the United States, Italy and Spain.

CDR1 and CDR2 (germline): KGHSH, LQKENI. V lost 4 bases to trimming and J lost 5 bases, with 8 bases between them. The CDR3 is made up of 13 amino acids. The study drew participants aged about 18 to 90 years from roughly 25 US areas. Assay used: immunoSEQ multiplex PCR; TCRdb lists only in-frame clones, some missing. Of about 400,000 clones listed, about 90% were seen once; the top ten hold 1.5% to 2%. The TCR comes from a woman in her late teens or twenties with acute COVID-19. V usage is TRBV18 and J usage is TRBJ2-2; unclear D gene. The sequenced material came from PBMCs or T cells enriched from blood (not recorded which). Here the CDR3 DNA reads TGTGCCAGCTCACGTTCTTCTACCGGGGAGCTGTTTTTT. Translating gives CASSRSSTGELFF.